This TCR beta chain was identified during a study of T cell repertoires in cytomegalovirus infection. Overall study: CMV epitopes, recently identified HLA-C-restricted and well-studied HLA-B-restricted, were used. Public TCR beta signatures provided an indication of both CMV infection and a matching HLA type. General study points: Dominating the ex vivo response were HLA-C-restricted CMV-specific TCR beta clonotypes.

One entry per CDR3 protein, called by TCRdb with MiXCR from the reads. Of some 270,000 distinct CDR3 sequences in the sample, roughly a fifth are singletons; the top ten hold under 25%. About this clonotype itself: Its matching antigen is unknown.

The CDR3 has 15 amino acids. The germline gives CDR1 MNHNY, CDR2 SVGAGI (reference sequence). The ends were cut back, 5 bases at V and 1 base at J, with 12 bases in the middle. The TCR sequence derives from a human donor in good health (CMV status not recorded). Some clones in this sample may be carry-over from other donors' samples. The source was cultured PBMCs, collected from culture after CMV antigen stimulation. The chain uses TRBV6-6 and TRBJ1-5; the D is unclear. CDR3: CASSDNGISNQPQHF. The CDR3 DNA sequence: TGTGCCAGCAGTGATAATGGAATAAGCAATCAGCCCCAGCATTTT.